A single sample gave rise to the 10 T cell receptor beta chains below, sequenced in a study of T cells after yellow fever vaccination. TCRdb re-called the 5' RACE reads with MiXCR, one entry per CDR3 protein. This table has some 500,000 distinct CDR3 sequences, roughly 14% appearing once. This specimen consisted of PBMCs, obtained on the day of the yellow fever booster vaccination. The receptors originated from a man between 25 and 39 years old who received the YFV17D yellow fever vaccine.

CDR3 bases: TGTGCCACCAGTGATTTCCCCGGGACAGGGAACGACGAGCAGTACTTC. It encodes CATSDFPGTGNDEQYF. The chain recombines TRBV24-1 with TRBJ2-7; 9 bases match TRBD1. The CDR3 covers 16 residues. Looked up from germline, CDR1 is KGHDR and CDR2 is SFDVKD. Trimming cost V 1 base and J 5 bases; bases outside gene matches: 8.

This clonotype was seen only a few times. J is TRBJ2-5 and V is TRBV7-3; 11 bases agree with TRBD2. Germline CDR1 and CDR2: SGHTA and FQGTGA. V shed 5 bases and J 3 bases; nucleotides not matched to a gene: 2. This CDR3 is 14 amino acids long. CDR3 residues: CASSKTSGEETQYF. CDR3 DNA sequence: TGTGCCAGCAGCAAGACTAGCGGGGAAGAGACCCAGTACTTC.

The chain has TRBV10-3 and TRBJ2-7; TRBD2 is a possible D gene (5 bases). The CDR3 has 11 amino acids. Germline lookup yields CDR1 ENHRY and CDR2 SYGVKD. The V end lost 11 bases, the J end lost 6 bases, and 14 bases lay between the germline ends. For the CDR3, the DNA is TGTGCCCACTGCAGCGGCGGCGAGCAGTACTTC. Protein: CAHCSGGEQYF.

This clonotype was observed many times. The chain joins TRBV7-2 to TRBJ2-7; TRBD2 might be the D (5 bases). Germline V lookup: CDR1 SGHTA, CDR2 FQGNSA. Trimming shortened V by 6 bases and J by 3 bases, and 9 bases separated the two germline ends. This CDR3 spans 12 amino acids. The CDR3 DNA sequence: TGTGCCAGCAGGTCCGGGGTCTACGAGCAGTACTTC. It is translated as CASRSGVYEQYF.

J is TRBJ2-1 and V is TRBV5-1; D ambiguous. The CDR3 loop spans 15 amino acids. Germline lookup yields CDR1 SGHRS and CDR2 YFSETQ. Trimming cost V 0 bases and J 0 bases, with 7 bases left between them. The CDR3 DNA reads TGCGCCAGCAGCTTGGAGGGAAACTCCTACAATGAGCAGTTCTTC. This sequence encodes CASSLEGNSYNEQFF.

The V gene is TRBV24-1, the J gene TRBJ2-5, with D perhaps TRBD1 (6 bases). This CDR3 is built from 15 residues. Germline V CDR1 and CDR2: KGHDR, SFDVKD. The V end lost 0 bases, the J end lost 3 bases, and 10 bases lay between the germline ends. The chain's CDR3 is CATSDLGRGKETQYF. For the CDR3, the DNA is TGTGCCACCAGTGATTTGGGCAGGGGAAAAGAGACCCAGTACTTC.

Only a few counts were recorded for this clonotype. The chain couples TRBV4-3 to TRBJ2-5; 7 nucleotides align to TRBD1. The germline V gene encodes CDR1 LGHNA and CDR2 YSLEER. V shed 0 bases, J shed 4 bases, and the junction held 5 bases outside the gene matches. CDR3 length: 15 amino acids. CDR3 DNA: TGCGCCAGCAGCCAAGATTTGGGACAGCGAGAGACCCAGTACTTC. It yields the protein CASSQDLGQRETQYF.

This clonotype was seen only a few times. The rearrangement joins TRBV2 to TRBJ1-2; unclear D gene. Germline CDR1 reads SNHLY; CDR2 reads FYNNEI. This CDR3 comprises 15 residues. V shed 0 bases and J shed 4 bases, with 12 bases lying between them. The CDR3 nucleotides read TGTGCCAGCAGTGAAGCATCCGGGGTACCCTATGGCTACACCTTC. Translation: CASSEASGVPYGYTF.

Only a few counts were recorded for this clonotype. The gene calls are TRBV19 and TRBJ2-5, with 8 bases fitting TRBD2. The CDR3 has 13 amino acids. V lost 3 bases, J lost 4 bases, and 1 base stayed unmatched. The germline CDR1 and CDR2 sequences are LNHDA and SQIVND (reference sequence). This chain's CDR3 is CASSITSGETQYF. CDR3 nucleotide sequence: TGTGCCAGTAGTATCACTAGCGGAGAGACCCAGTACTTC.

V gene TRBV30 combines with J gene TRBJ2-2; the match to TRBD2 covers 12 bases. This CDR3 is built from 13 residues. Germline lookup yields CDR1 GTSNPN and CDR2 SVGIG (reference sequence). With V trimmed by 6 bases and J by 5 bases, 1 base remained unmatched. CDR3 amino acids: CACGTSGTGELFF. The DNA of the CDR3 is TGTGCCTGTGGGACTAGCGGGACCGGGGAGCTGTTTTTT.